Detailed here is one T cell receptor beta chain. This entry is derived from a study of blood T cell repertoires in COVID-19. Study-level information: COVID-19 samples collected from the United States, Italy and Spain covered acute and convalescent phases.

Participants reported their clinical history, and cohort assignment relied on those reports. What the recovered Cohort 3 donors had was two negative PCRs, clearance, or symptom resolution. Profiled with immunoSEQ multiplex PCR; TCRdb holds only in-frame clones, not every one. Of 390,000 or so clones listed, around nine tenths were seen once; the top ten hold around 9.3%. The source is a woman in her forties or fifties who had recovered from COVID-19. Source material: PBMCs or T cells enriched from blood (not recorded which).

For the CDR3, the DNA is TGTGCCAGCAGTATCCACCGGGCCTACGAGCAGTACTTC. This encodes CASSIHRAYEQYF. The chain combines TRBV12-3 or TRBV12-4 with TRBJ2-7; D is unresolved. The CDR3 spans 13 residues. Trimming stripped 5 bases from V and 2 bases from J, with 10 bases between.